The T cell receptor (beta chain) described here comes from a study of identical twins. On this clonotype: What it binds is not known. The junction shows a germline mismatch at one end, possibly a read error.

Germline V gene data show CDR1 as SGHDN and CDR2 as FVKESK. The CDR3 has 24 amino acids. Points from the study as a whole: Beta out-of-frame twin sharing showed a weaker excess. Cord blood beta clonotypes that were abundant carried fewer insertions, and memory repertoires showed no such trend. These conclusions were based on statistical analysis (cross-sectional, not following the same donors).

A universal primer site was added by template switching, and unique molecular identifiers were carried by the cDNA. One entry per CDR3 protein results from TCRdb running MiXCR on the 5' RACE reads. The top ten clones hold around 12% of a sample with approximately 410,000 distinct CDR3 sequences, about 18% of them seen once. This sequence was found in a man aged 45-65 years in good health. Sequenced: naive T cells sorted from blood. The chain carries TRBV14 and TRBJ2-2, with D possibly matching TRBD2 (5 bases). The CDR3 sequence is CASSPHLAFGSASGRAHVTGELFF. Written as DNA, the CDR3 is TGTGCTAGCAGCCCCCATCTTGCTTTTGGTAGCGCGTCGGGTCGGGCCCATGTCACCGGGGAGCTGTTTTTT. Full variable domain (outside the CDR3, taken from reference TRBV14 and TRBJ2-2): EAGVTQFPSHSVIEKGQTVTLRCDPISGHDNLYWYRRVMGKEIKFLLHFVKESKQDESGMPNNRFLAERTGGTYSTLKVQPAELEDSGVYFCASSPHLAFGSASGRAHVTGELFFGEGSRLTVL.